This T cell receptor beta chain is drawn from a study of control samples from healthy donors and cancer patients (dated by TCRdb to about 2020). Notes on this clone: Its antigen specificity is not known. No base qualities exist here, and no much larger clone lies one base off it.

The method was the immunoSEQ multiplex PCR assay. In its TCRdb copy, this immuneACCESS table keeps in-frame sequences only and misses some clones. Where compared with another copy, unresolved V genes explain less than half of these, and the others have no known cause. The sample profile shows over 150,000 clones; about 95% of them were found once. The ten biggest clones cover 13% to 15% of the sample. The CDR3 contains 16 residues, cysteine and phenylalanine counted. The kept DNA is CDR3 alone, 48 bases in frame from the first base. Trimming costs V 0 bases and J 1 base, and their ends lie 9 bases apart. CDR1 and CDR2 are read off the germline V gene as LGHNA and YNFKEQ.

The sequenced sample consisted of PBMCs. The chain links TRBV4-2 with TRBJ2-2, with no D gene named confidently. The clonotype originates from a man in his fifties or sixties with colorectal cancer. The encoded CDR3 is CASSQDRPGNTGELFF. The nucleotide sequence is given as TGTGCCAGCAGCCAAGATAGGCCAGGGAACACCGGGGAGCTGTTTTTT.